This T cell receptor (beta chain) was obtained from a study of blood T cell repertoires in COVID-19. This CDR3 comprises 13 residues. Trimming took 3 bases from V and 3 from J, leaving 6 bases between them. Looked up from germline, CDR1 is KGHSH and CDR2 is LQKENI. Profiling relied on immunoSEQ multiplex PCR, and the TCRdb table lists in-frame clones only, not all of them. Of some 300,000 clones in the sample, just under 85% are singletons; the top ten hold less than 4.5%. The sample holds a few counts of this clone. This clonotype originated in a woman between 50 and 59 years old with active or convalescent COVID-19. The chain recombines TRBV18 with TRBJ2-1; D is possibly TRBD2 (6 bases). Sequencing was performed on peripheral blood. The CDR3 sequence: CASSPTSYNEQFF. DNA for the CDR3: TGTGCCAGCTCACCGACTAGCTACAATGAGCAGTTCTTC.